This T cell receptor beta chain originates from a study of CD8 T cells in Susac syndrome. Background on the study: Sequencing included Susac syndrome patients, roughly six of them with active disease and under 10 in remission.

Reverse transcription used roughly 0.5 to 1 ug RNA and random hexamers. TCRdb reanalysed the immunoSEQ multiplex PCR reads using MiXCR and keeps one entry per CDR3 protein. The sample has about 85,000 distinct CDR3 sequences; around 93% are singletons. Germline CDR1 MNHEY, CDR2 SMNVEV (reference sequence). This CDR3 has 15 amino acids. V was pared by 3 bases and J by 5 bases, with 14 bases between. Regarding the study as a whole: The peak of CD8+ clonal expansion in Susac was seen in TEMRA cells and active patients.

About this clonotype itself: What it binds is unknown.

The sample comprised CD8+ T cells from PBMCs. This sequence was found in a human donor with Susac syndrome. The rearrangement joins TRBV27 to TRBJ1-5; D not certain. The CDR3 region is CASSFQGGADQPQHF. The CDR3 nucleotides read TGTGCCAGCAGTTTCCAAGGTGGAGCGGATCAGCCCCAGCATTTT.